These 7 T cell receptor beta chains originate from one sample sequenced in a study of cytomegalovirus exposure and HLA in healthy donors. A multiplex PCR was run with 60 Vbeta primers and 13 Jbeta primers. Here immunoSEQ multiplex PCR was the method, and the copy in TCRdb shows in-frame clones only, minus some. The data contain around 98,000 clones, 65% to 80% of them seen just once; the ten biggest clones take up 8% to 9%. The specimen was PBMCs. These receptors were collected from a human donor in good health.

This rearrangement joins TRBV18 to TRBJ1-5; possible D gene TRBD1, 6 bases. In germline, CDR1 is KGHSH, CDR2 LQKENI. V was shortened by 8 bases and J by 3 bases, with 11 bases between the two germline ends. This CDR3 comprises 13 residues. CDR3 protein: CASHTGSNQPQHF. In DNA, the CDR3 is TGTGCCAGCCATACAGGGTCCAATCAGCCCCAGCATTTT. Full variable domain (remainder filled in from reference TRBV18 and TRBJ1-5): NAGVMQNPRHLVRRRGQEARLRCSPMKGHSHVYWYRQLPEEGLKFMVYLQKENIIDESGMPKERFSAEFPKEGPSILRIQQVVRGDSAAYFCASHTGSNQPQHFGDGTRLSIL.

This clone was counted between two and nine times. The chain is built from TRBV18 and TRBJ1-2, with a weak D call TRBD1 (6 bases). CDR1 and CDR2 (germline): KGHSH, LQKENI. The germline V and J ends were trimmed by 3 bases and 3 bases, with 8 bases remaining between them. The CDR3 is made up of 13 amino acids. The CDR3 sequence: CASSPDSDYGYTF. The CDR3 DNA reads as TGTGCCAGCTCACCGGACAGCGACTATGGCTACACCTTC.

The chain links TRBV13 to TRBJ2-5, with 7 bases aligning to TRBD1. The J call is doubtful: the DNA matches TRBJ2-7 better. The CDR3 spans 13 residues. Germline CDR1 PRHDT, CDR2 FYEKMQ (reference sequence). CDR3 in DNA: TGTGCCAGCAGCCTGACAGGGACCGACGAGCAGTACTTC. Its translation: CASSLTGTDEQYF.

The chain combines TRBV2 with TRBJ1-5; no firm D call. CDR1 is SNHLY and CDR2 is FYNNEI in the germline V gene. V lost 7 bases to trimming and J lost 7 bases, with 20 bases between them. This CDR3 contains 15 residues. The CDR3 DNA reads TGTGCCAGCAAACCAGGACTCCGAAGGAGGCAGCCCCAGCATTTT. Protein: CASKPGLRRRQPQHF.

The V call is TRBV7-2, the J call TRBJ2-7; 13 bases align to TRBD2. CDR3 length equals 15 residues. CDR1 is SGHTA, CDR2 FQGNSA, per germline. V lost 2 bases, J lost 4 bases, and 2 bases stayed unmatched. CDR3 nucleotides: TGTGCCAGCAGCTTAATGACTAGCGGGAGGTACGAGCAGTACTTC. Translating it yields CASSLMTSGRYEQYF.

This clone was detected a few times. The V gene is TRBV30, the J gene TRBJ1-2; tentatively, D is TRBD1 (6 bases). This CDR3 comprises 15 residues. Trimming stripped 3 bases from V and 3 bases from J, with 17 bases between. Germline V gene data show CDR1 as GTSNPN and CDR2 as SVGIG (reference sequence). The DNA for the CDR3 is TGTGCCTGGAGCCCAGTAGCCACAGGGCACTATGGCTACACCTTC. Encoded protein: CAWSPVATGHYGYTF. Supplemented by reference TRBV30 and TRBJ1-2, the full variable domain reads SQTIHQWPATLVQPVGSPLSLECTVEGTSNPNLYWYRQAAGRGLQLLFYSVGIGQISSEVPQNLSASRPQDRQFILSSKKLLLSDSGFYLCAWSPVATGHYGYTFGSGTRLTVV.

This clone was counted a single time. This chain connects TRBV9 to TRBJ1-3, with TRBD1 identical over 7 bases. The CDR3 has 15 amino acids. Germline CDR1 reads SGDLS; CDR2 reads YYNGEE. Trimming cost V 4 bases and J 4 bases; bases outside gene matches: 8. Here the CDR3 DNA reads TGTGCCAGCAGCCTGGAGGGGGCAGGAGGAAACACCATATATTTT. This sequence encodes CASSLEGAGGNTIYF.